Listed below are T cell receptor beta chains from one sample, sequenced in a study of response to subunit inactivated influenza vaccine. TCRdb reanalysed the RT-PCR reads using MiXCR and keeps one entry per CDR3 protein. Among fewer than 250,000 distinct CDR3 sequences listed, about 15% were seen once. The sample here was CD8+ T cells sorted from PBMCs, taken around 5 days after vaccination. These receptor sequences come from a man aged 45-65 years who received an inactivated influenza vaccine. Each CDR3 is given with its conserved first and last residue. A D gene is named only where the DNA matches it firmly. Clone size appears in some rows only: once, few, many, or a class for an expanded clone.

CDR3: CASSLFGGSYNEQFF; DNA: TGTGCCAGCAGCTTATTCGGGGGGAGCTACAATGAGCAGTTCTTC; V: TRBV5-8; J: TRBJ2-1; D: TRBD2; size: .
CDR3: CASSFPHDSTDTQYF; DNA: TGTGCCAGCAGCTTCCCTCATGATAGCACAGATACGCAGTATTTT; V: TRBV5-6; J: TRBJ2-3; D: .; size: few
CDR3: CASSVGGGDTEAFF; DNA: TGTGCCAGCAGCGTAGGTGGGGGGGACACTGAAGCTTTCTTT; V: TRBV9; J: TRBJ1-1; D: .; size: .
CDR3: CASSYLAWDTQYF; DNA: TGTGCCAGCAGTTACTTGGCGTGGGATACGCAGTATTTT; V: TRBV6-6; J: TRBJ2-3; D: .; size: .
CDR3: CASSPGTLHVGETQYF; DNA: TGTGCCAGCAGCCCCGGGACACTGCACGTAGGAGAGACCCAGTACTTC; V: TRBV7-9; J: TRBJ2-5; D: .; size: few
CDR3: CASSLVGLRDEQFF; DNA: TGTGCCAGCAGCTTAGTTGGTCTTAGGGATGAGCAGTTCTTC; V: TRBV7-9; J: TRBJ2-1; D: .; size: .
CDR3: CASSFGDTHQFF; DNA: TGTGCCAGCAGCTTCGGGGACACCCACCAGTTCTTC; V: TRBV5-6; J: TRBJ2-1; D: .; size: few
CDR3: CASRYRDHSYNEQFF; DNA: TGTGCCAGCAGATACCGGGACCACTCCTACAATGAGCAGTTCTTC; V: TRBV28; J: TRBJ2-1; D: .; size: few
CDR3: CASSPTPGQGNYNEQFF; DNA: TGTGCCAGCAGTCCGACGCCGGGACAGGGAAATTACAATGAGCAGTTCTTC; V: TRBV12-3/TRBV12-4; J: TRBJ2-1; D: TRBD1; size: few
CDR3: CASRPGQGSSYNEQFF; DNA: TGTGCCAGCAGACCGGGACAGGGGAGCTCCTACAATGAGCAGTTCTTC; V: TRBV2; J: TRBJ2-1; D: TRBD1; size: few
CDR3: CASSPSGTITDTQYF; DNA: TGTGCCAGCAGCCCCTCCGGGACTATCACAGATACGCAGTATTTT; V: TRBV13; J: TRBJ2-3; D: TRBD2; size: few
CDR3: CASSASGGLPNTEAFF; DNA: TGTGCCAGCAGCGCATCAGGGGGGCTACCGAACACTGAAGCTTTCTTT; V: TRBV9; J: TRBJ1-1; D: TRBD1; size: .
CDR3: CASSYNGRADEQYF; DNA: TGTGCCAGCAGTTACAACGGGAGGGCCGACGAGCAGTACTTC; V: TRBV6-5; J: TRBJ2-7; D: TRBD2; size: few
CDR3: CASSGYGLGYEQYF; DNA: TGCGCCAGCAGTGGTTACGGACTCGGCTACGAGCAGTACTTC; V: TRBV10-2; J: TRBJ2-7; D: .; size: many
CDR3: CASSPNSPYEQYF; DNA: TGTGCCAGCTCACCAAACAGTCCCTACGAGCAGTACTTC; V: TRBV18; J: TRBJ2-7; D: .; size: few
CDR3: CASSPQGLAGLSEQFF; DNA: TGTGCCAGCAGTCCCCAGGGACTAGCGGGGCTGTCTGAGCAGTTCTTC; V: TRBV6-2/TRBV6-3; J: TRBJ2-1; D: TRBD2; size: few
CDR3: CASSQVLEREGQETQYF; DNA: TGTGCCAGCAGCCAAGTTTTGGAGCGGGAAGGGCAAGAGACCCAGTACTTC; V: TRBV3-1; J: TRBJ2-5; D: TRBD2; size: few
CDR3: CASSYVGAGGETQYF; DNA: TGTGCCAGCAGTTACGTAGGAGCGGGAGGAGAGACCCAGTACTTC; V: TRBV6-2/TRBV6-3; J: TRBJ2-5; D: TRBD2; size: .
CDR3: CASSPGTSGGAPYNEQFF; DNA: TGCGCCAGCAGCCCGGGGACTAGCGGGGGGGCCCCCTACAATGAGCAGTTCTTC; V: TRBV5-1; J: TRBJ2-1; D: TRBD2; size: few
CDR3: CASSFGAGTYEQYF; DNA: TGTGCCAGCAGTTTTGGCGCGGGAACTTACGAGCAGTACTTC; V: TRBV12-3/TRBV12-4; J: TRBJ2-7; D: .; size: many
CDR3: CASSILAAVEQYF; DNA: TGTGCCAGCAGTATTTTAGCGGCGGTCGAGCAGTACTTC; V: TRBV28; J: TRBJ2-7; D: .; size: .
CDR3: CASSFGSLSYEQYF; DNA: TGTGCCAGCAGCTTTGGTAGCTTAAGTTACGAGCAGTACTTC; V: TRBV7-8; J: TRBJ2-7; D: .; size: .
CDR3: CASSSWDPLEQYF; DNA: TGTGCCAGCAGCAGTTGGGACCCTCTCGAGCAGTACTTC; V: TRBV7-9; J: TRBJ2-7; D: .; size: .
CDR3: CASSMIRGPGANVLTF; DNA: TGTGCCAGCAGCATGATACGGGGCCCTGGGGCCAACGTCCTGACTTTC; V: TRBV28; J: TRBJ2-6; D: .; size: .
CDR3: CASSQTGQYYEQYF; DNA: TGCGCCAGCAGCCAAACGGGACAATACTACGAGCAGTACTTC; V: TRBV4-1; J: TRBJ2-7; D: .; size: few
CDR3: CASSQVQGVEETQYF; DNA: TGCGCCAGCAGCCAAGTACAGGGGGTGGAAGAGACCCAGTACTTC; V: TRBV4-1; J: TRBJ2-5; D: TRBD1; size: few
CDR3: CASSLEPNTGELFF; DNA: TGTGCCAGCAGCTTAGAACCGAACACCGGGGAGCTGTTTTTT; V: TRBV11-2; J: TRBJ2-2; D: .; size: .
CDR3: CASSQDGTAITYEQYF; DNA: TGCGCCAGCAGCCAAGATGGGACAGCTATTACCTACGAGCAGTACTTC; V: TRBV4-3; J: TRBJ2-7; D: TRBD1; size: .
CDR3: CASSTYPPDRETSTDTQYF; DNA: TGTGCCAGCAGCACGTACCCGCCGGACAGGGAAACTAGCACAGATACGCAGTATTTT; V: TRBV11-1; J: TRBJ2-3; D: TRBD1; size: few
CDR3: CASNPVLTDTQYF; DNA: TGTGCCAGCAATCCTGTCTTGACAGATACGCAGTATTTT; V: TRBV28; J: TRBJ2-3; D: .; size: few
CDR3: CASSLEPTPYGDTQYF; DNA: TGTGCCAGCAGCTTAGAGCCCACCCCCTATGGGGATACGCAGTATTTT; V: TRBV7-8; J: TRBJ2-3; D: .; size: .
CDR3: CASSILSGSRGDEQFF; DNA: TGTGCCAGTAGTATTTTGTCAGGGTCGAGGGGCGATGAGCAGTTCTTC; V: TRBV19; J: TRBJ2-1; D: .; size: few
CDR3: CASSAARDRSSDTQYF; DNA: TGTGCCAGCAGCGCTGCCCGGGACAGAAGCTCAGATACGCAGTATTTT; V: TRBV9; J: TRBJ2-3; D: TRBD1; size: few
CDR3: CASSGILAGGPQETQYF; DNA: TGCGCCAGCAGTGGAATCCTAGCGGGGGGACCTCAAGAGACCCAGTACTTC; V: TRBV10-2; J: TRBJ2-5; D: TRBD2; size: .
CDR3: CASNPGLADYNEQFF; DNA: TGTGCCAGCAACCCGGGACTAGCGGATTACAATGAGCAGTTCTTC; V: TRBV4-2; J: TRBJ2-1; D: TRBD2; size: .
CDR3: CASSLPGAGANVLTF; DNA: TGTGCCAGCAGCTTACCGGGAGCAGGGGCCAACGTCCTGACTTTC; V: TRBV7-6; J: TRBJ2-6; D: .; size: .
CDR3: CASSLYGSTYEQYF; DNA: TGTGCCAGCAGCTTATACGGTTCTACCTACGAGCAGTACTTC; V: TRBV7-2; J: TRBJ2-7; D: .; size: many
CDR3: CASSQDVGFSYGYTF; DNA: TGTGCCAGCAGCCAAGATGTCGGGTTTTCCTATGGCTACACCTTC; V: TRBV14; J: TRBJ1-2; D: .; size: .
CDR3: CATSFGHEQFF; DNA: TGTGCCACCTCGTTTGGCCATGAGCAGTTCTTC; V: TRBV24-1; J: TRBJ2-1; D: .; size: .
CDR3: CASSSTTGGGNQPQHF; DNA: TGTGCCAGCAGCTCAACGACAGGGGGCGGCAATCAGCCCCAGCATTTT; V: TRBV7-6; J: TRBJ1-5; D: TRBD1; size: few
CDR3: CASSFTGTEETQYF; DNA: TGTGCCAGCAGTTTCACCGGGACAGAAGAGACCCAGTACTTC; V: TRBV6-2/TRBV6-3; J: TRBJ2-5; D: TRBD1; size: .
CDR3: CASSLPRTGGPETQYF; DNA: TGTGCCAGCAGCTTACCAAGAACGGGGGGGCCAGAGACCCAGTACTTC; V: TRBV7-9; J: TRBJ2-5; D: TRBD2; size: few
CDR3: CASSASLAGGPKGSGANVLTF; DNA: TGTGCCAGCAGCGCCTCGCTTGCGGGAGGGCCGAAGGGCTCTGGGGCCAACGTCCTGACTTTC; V: TRBV11-1; J: TRBJ2-6; D: TRBD2; size: many
CDR3: CASSSPGTGVNEQFF; DNA: TGTGCCAGCAGTTCCCCCGGGACAGGGGTAAATGAGCAGTTCTTC; V: TRBV12-3/TRBV12-4; J: TRBJ2-1; D: TRBD1; size: many
CDR3: CASSSRTGDYEQYF; DNA: TGCGCCAGCAGCTCCCGGACAGGGGACTACGAGCAGTACTTC; V: TRBV5-1; J: TRBJ2-7; D: TRBD1; size: .
CDR3: CASSPTVRSHEQYF; DNA: TGTGCCAGCAGCCCCACGGTGCGGTCCCACGAGCAGTACTTC; V: TRBV7-8; J: TRBJ2-7; D: .; size: .
CDR3: CASSLFLAGVHEQFF; DNA: TGTGCCAGCAGTTTGTTCCTAGCGGGAGTCCATGAGCAGTTCTTC; V: TRBV27; J: TRBJ2-1; D: TRBD2; size: .
CDR3: CSARDNPTGEKLFF; DNA: TGCAGTGCTAGAGATAATCCAACGGGTGAAAAACTGTTTTTT; V: TRBV20-1; J: TRBJ1-4; D: .; size: .
CDR3: CSVWLTSNYGYTF; DNA: TGCAGCGTCTGGCTCACCTCTAACTATGGCTACACCTTC; V: TRBV29-1; J: TRBJ1-2; D: .; size: .
CDR3: CASRSGPNTEAFF; DNA: TGTGCCAGCAGGTCCGGCCCGAACACTGAAGCTTTCTTT; V: TRBV12-3/TRBV12-4; J: TRBJ1-1; D: .; size: few
CDR3: CASSPRGIGDTQYF; DNA: TGCGCCAGCAGCCCCCGGGGGATAGGAGATACGCAGTATTTT; V: TRBV4-3; J: TRBJ2-3; D: .; size: .
CDR3: CASSVRPNTEAFF; DNA: TGTGCCAGCAGCGTTAGACCGAACACTGAAGCTTTCTTT; V: TRBV9; J: TRBJ1-1; D: .; size: few
CDR3: CATSDLREGRNEQFF; DNA: TGTGCCACCAGTGATCTCCGGGAGGGTCGCAATGAGCAGTTCTTC; V: TRBV24-1; J: TRBJ2-1; D: TRBD2; size: .
CDR3: CASSPTSGRESYNEQFF; DNA: TGTGCCAGTAGTCCGACTAGCGGGAGGGAGTCCTACAATGAGCAGTTCTTC; V: TRBV19; J: TRBJ2-1; D: TRBD2; size: .